The T cell receptor beta chain described here comes from a study of T cells in Graves' hyperthyroidism and ophthalmopathy. General observations from the study: Model-based prediction identified ophthalmopathy a median around seven months prior to its onset. Among clonotypes expanded in thyroid above 0.001, most were also found in blood.

The TCR beta CDR3 regions underwent amplification using RNA transcripts as the source. RT-PCR in the first round (using the HTBI primer set) targeted the TCR CDR3. TCRdb ran MiXCR on the multiplex PCR reads and lists one entry per CDR3 protein. Of about 510,000 distinct CDR3 sequences in the sample, 40% to 50% were seen once. This clonotype was counted many times. No antigen is known for it. Uncontrolled infections, other autoimmune diseases, pregnancy or lactation led to exclusion of patients. Used for diagnoses were clinical symptoms, serum thyroxine and TRAb, thyroid ultrasound and orbital computed tomography. Germline V gene sequence: CDR1 SQVTM, CDR2 ANQGSEA. The V gene lost 5 bases and the J gene lost 4 bases, with 12 bases spanning the gap. This CDR3 comprises 12 residues.

This sequence joins TRBV29-1 and TRBJ2-7; possibly TRBD1 for D (6 bases). The source material was peripheral blood or thyroid tissue (not recorded which). The sequence was collected from an adult woman with Graves' disease, either hyperthyroidism or ophthalmopathy (not recorded which). The CDR3 DNA sequence: TGCAGCGTTAGGACAGCCAATTACGAGCAGTACTTC. It encodes CSVRTANYEQYF.